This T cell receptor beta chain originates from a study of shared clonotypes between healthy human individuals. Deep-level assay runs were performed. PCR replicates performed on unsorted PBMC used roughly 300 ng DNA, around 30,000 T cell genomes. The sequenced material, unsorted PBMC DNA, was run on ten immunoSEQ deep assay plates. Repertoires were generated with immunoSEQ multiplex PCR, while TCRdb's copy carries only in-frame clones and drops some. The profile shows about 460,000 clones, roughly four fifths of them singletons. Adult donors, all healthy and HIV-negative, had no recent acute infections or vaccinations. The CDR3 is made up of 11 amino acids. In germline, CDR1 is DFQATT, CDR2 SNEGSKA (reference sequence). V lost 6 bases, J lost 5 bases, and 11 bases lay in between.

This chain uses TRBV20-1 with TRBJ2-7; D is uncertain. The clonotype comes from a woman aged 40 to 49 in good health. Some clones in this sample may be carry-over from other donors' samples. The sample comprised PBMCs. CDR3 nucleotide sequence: TGCAGTGCAGACCAATGGGACGAGCAGTACTTC. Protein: CSADQWDEQYF.